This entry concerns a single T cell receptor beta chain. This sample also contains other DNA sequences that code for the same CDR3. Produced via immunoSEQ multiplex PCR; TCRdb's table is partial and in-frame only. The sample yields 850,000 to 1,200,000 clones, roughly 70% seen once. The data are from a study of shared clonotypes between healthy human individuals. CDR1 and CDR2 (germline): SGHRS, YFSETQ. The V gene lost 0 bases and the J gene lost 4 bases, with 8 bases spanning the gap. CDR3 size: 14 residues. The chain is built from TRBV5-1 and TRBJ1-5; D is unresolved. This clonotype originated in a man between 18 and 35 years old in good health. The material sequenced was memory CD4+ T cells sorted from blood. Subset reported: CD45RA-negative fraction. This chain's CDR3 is CASSLETGNQPQHF. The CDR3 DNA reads TGCGCCAGCAGCTTGGAGACGGGGAATCAGCCCCAGCATTTT.